The following is a T cell receptor beta chain sequence with its context. Its antigen is not identified. Per the germline V gene, CDR1 is SGHNT and CDR2 is YYREEE (reference sequence). V was pared by 7 bases and J by 4 bases, with 11 bases of the junction left unmatched. This CDR3 spans 15 amino acids. The data were taken from a study of cytomegalovirus exposure and HLA in healthy donors. Study information: The early release's HLA-typed donors yielded tens of millions of unique TCRs. Study findings and constraints: Some TCR beta chains (roughly 150 of them) were listed as cytomegalovirus-associated. Roughly uniform depth of sequencing across donors was assumed in presence/absence analyses.

It was with 60 Vbeta and 13 Jbeta primers that the PCR ran. Some clones are missing from TCRdb's copy, which holds only in-frame ones; the method was immunoSEQ multiplex PCR. Of around 210,000 clones detected, 65% to 80% appear once; the ten largest clones hold around 1.7%. The sequence derives from a man aged 45-65 years in good health and CMV-seronegative. The gene calls are TRBV5-4 and TRBJ2-1, with TRBD1 identical over 7 bases. The sequencing input was PBMCs. The CDR3: CASSGDRASYNEQFF. The CDR3 nucleotides are TGTGCCAGCTCAGGAGACAGGGCATCGTACAATGAGCAGTTCTTC.